The T cell receptor beta chain described here comes from a study of vaccination and CD4 T cells after COVID-19. Study-wide background: Post-vaccine specimens were obtained a median approximately 70 days after dose two (range 14 to 241). A few convalescent patients were sampled post-vaccination (at day 14 and at days 161 to 241).

In the case of this clonotype: Its specificity is unknown.

With the Oncomine TCR Beta short-read assay, DNA from cultured CD4+ T cells was sequenced. TCRdb fed the PCR reads into MiXCR, producing one record per CDR3 protein. The table includes about 21,000 distinct CDR3 sequences, 40% to 50% detected once. Germline CDR1 MNHEY, CDR2 SMNVEV (reference sequence). This CDR3 is built from 17 residues. After removal of 1 base from V and 6 bases from J, the junction contained 9 bases not matched to a gene. The time point: late sampling 161 to 241 days after vaccination in three convalescent patients. Treatment here: roughly ten-day PBMC culture with coronavirus spike peptide pools or control peptides (ViraFEST assay). Antigen-specific T cell expansion with peptide pools preceded TCR sequencing in the ViraFEST approach. Negative selection separated CD4+ T cells from roughly 11-day cultures.

Sequencing was performed on CD4+ T cells from blood, cultured in vitro, taken about 7 months after SARS-CoV-2 vaccination. The chain couples TRBV27 to TRBJ2-1; TRBD2 matches 10 bases. The receptor comes from a human donor who had recovered from COVID-19. In DNA form, the CDR3 reads TGTGCCAGCAGTTTATTCCTATTTAGCGGGAGGCCCAATGAGCAGTTCTTC. This encodes CASSLFLFSGRPNEQFF.